The 24 T cell receptor beta chains below were found in one sample sequenced in a study of cytomegalovirus exposure and HLA in healthy donors. Data came from immunoSEQ multiplex PCR; TCRdb stores just in-frame clones and leaves some out. The sample has 250,000 to 400,000 clones, roughly 88% seen once; the top ten hold more than 0.95%. Sequenced material: PBMCs. All receptors come from a man aged 30-40 years in good health and CMV-seronegative.

This clone was observed a handful of times. V and J are TRBV5-6 and TRBJ1-2; maybe TRBD1 (5 bases). V was shortened by 0 bases and J by 7 bases, with 13 bases between the two germline ends. The length of the CDR3 is 14 residues. CDR1 and CDR2 (germline): SGHDT, YYEEEE. CDR3: CASSLGPGVSGYTF. The CDR3 DNA sequence: TGTGCCAGCAGCTTGGGACCGGGGGTCTCTGGCTACACCTTC. The full variable domain, with the rest looked up from reference TRBV5-6 and TRBJ1-2, is DAGVTQSPTHLIKTRGQQVTLRCSPKSGHDTVSWYQQALGQGPQFIFQYYEEEERQRGNFPDRFSGHQFPNYSSELNVNALLLGDSALYLCASSLGPGVSGYTFGSGTRLTVV.

V gene TRBV5-6 combines with J gene TRBJ1-2; 7 nucleotides line up with TRBD1. J was trimmed by 4 bases and V by 3 bases; bases with no gene match: 9. Germline loops: CDR1 SGHDT, CDR2 YYEEEE. This CDR3 spans 15 amino acids. In DNA, the CDR3 is TGTGCCAGCAGCTCCCCGGGACAGCCAAGCTATGGCTACACCTTC. It specifies CASSSPGQPSYGYTF.

The chain employs TRBV5-1 and TRBJ2-1; maybe TRBD2 (5 bases). CDR3 size: 14 residues. Germline-derived CDR1 and CDR2 are SGHRS and YFSETQ. The germline V and J ends were trimmed by 2 bases and 5 bases, with 11 bases remaining between them. This chain's CDR3 is CASSLLGVDNEQFF. CDR3 coding DNA: TGCGCCAGCAGCTTACTCGGGGTCGACAATGAGCAGTTCTTC.

J is TRBJ2-6 and V is TRBV7-9; unclear D gene. Germline V gene sequence: CDR1 SEHNR, CDR2 FQNEAQ (reference sequence). Trimming took off 5 bases at V and 4 bases at J, with 12 bases between the two ends. This CDR3 has 15 residues. This CDR3 is CASSETVRGANVLTF. The CDR3 bases are TGTGCCAGCAGCGAGACGGTGAGGGGGGCCAACGTCCTGACTTTC.

The rearrangement links TRBV4-3 to TRBJ2-1, with a weak D call TRBD1 (6 bases). Germline assignment: CDR1 LGHNA and CDR2 YSLEER. CDR3 length: 12 residues. Trimming stripped 4 bases from V and 9 bases from J, with 10 bases between. The CDR3 loop reads CASSPETGEQFF. DNA of the CDR3: TGCGCCAGCAGCCCAGAGACAGGTGAGCAGTTCTTC.

The chain has TRBV11-2 and TRBJ1-1; a possible D gene is TRBD1 (6 bases). The CDR3 is 14 amino acids. Trimming stripped 5 bases from V and 2 bases from J, with 12 bases between. From germline, CDR1 is SGHAT and CDR2 FQNNGV. CDR3 amino acids: CASSANRVNTEAFF. The CDR3 DNA is TGTGCCAGCAGCGCTAACAGGGTAAACACTGAAGCTTTCTTT.

The V gene is TRBV9, the J gene TRBJ2-2, with 12 nucleotides matching TRBD2. Trimming removed 4 bases from V and 3 bases from J; junction bases left unmatched: 4. Per the germline V gene, CDR1 is SGDLS and CDR2 is YYNGEE. The CDR3 loop spans 16 amino acids. DNA of the CDR3: TGTGCCAGCAGCCCAGGACTAGCGGGGCACACCGGGGAGCTGTTTTTT. Amino acid sequence: CASSPGLAGHTGELFF.

This clone was seen just once. V and J are TRBV18 and TRBJ1-6; TRBD1 agrees at 10 bases. The ends lost 2 bases at V and 10 bases at J; junction bases unmatched: 11. The CDR3 contains 17 residues. Germline V gives CDR1 KGHSH, CDR2 LQKENI. As DNA, the CDR3 is TGTGCCAGCTCACCAGGGACAGGGGCCGCCGGGGGCTCACCCCTCCACTTT. This translates into CASSPGTGAAGGSPLHF.

The chain employs TRBV11-2 and TRBJ2-1, with a possible D match to TRBD2 (5 bases). The CDR3 runs 15 residues. Germline V CDR1 and CDR2: SGHAT, FQNNGV. Between the trimmed V and J ends, which lost 5 bases and 6 bases, there was a span of 17 bases. The CDR3 coding sequence is TGTGCCAGCAGCCAATTGATCGAGGGTACCAATGAGCAGTTCTTC. Translating gives CASSQLIEGTNEQFF.

V is TRBV11-2 and J is TRBJ1-4; tentative D call: TRBD1 (5 bases). The CDR3 has 19 residues. The V end lost 5 bases, the J end lost 0 bases, and 22 bases lay between the germline ends. Germline lookup yields CDR1 SGHAT and CDR2 FQNNGV. Here the CDR3 DNA reads TGTGCCAGCAGCCAATTGATCAGGGTTATCCCTTCAACTAATGAAAAACTGTTTTTT. This gives the protein CASSQLIRVIPSTNEKLFF. Full variable domain (rest looked up from reference TRBV11-2 and TRBJ1-4): EAGVAQSPRYKIIEKRQSVAFWCNPISGHATLYWYQQILGQGPKLLIQFQNNGVVDDSQLPKDRFSAERLKGVDSTLKIQPAKLEDSAVYLCASSQLIRVIPSTNEKLFFGSGTQLSVL.

V gene TRBV29-1 combines with J gene TRBJ2-3; D possibly corresponds to TRBD2 (6 bases). Germline V gene lookup returns CDR1 SQVTM and CDR2 ANQGSEA. Trimming removed 8 bases at V and 4 bases at J, with 19 bases between. The CDR3 totals 14 residues. CDR3 sequence reads: CSYRPGDVADTQYF. Here the CDR3 DNA reads TGCAGCTACCGCCCGGGGGACGTTGCAGATACGCAGTATTTT.

This clone was found once. J is TRBJ1-6 and V is TRBV27; no clear D. V lost 6 bases, J lost 10 bases, and 16 bases lay in between. The CDR3 totals 14 residues. CDR1 and CDR2 from the germline V gene are MNHEY and SMNVEV (reference sequence). This CDR3 reads CASSDGPGWSPLHF. CDR3 nucleotide sequence: TGTGCCAGCAGCGATGGCCCGGGTTGGTCACCCCTCCACTTT.

The chain uses TRBV18 and TRBJ1-3, with TRBD1 as a possible D gene (5 bases). The V gene's germline CDR1 is KGHSH and CDR2 LQKENI. V was shortened by 3 bases and J by 0 bases, with 9 bases between the two germline ends. CDR3 length: 15 amino acids. CDR3 nucleotide sequence: TGTGCCAGCTCACCGGACACATTCTCTGGAAACACCATATATTTT. Protein sequence: CASSPDTFSGNTIYF.

The V gene is TRBV5-1, the J gene TRBJ2-3, with 10 bases matching TRBD2. Germline CDR1 SGHRS, CDR2 YFSETQ. The CDR3 has 16 residues. Unmatched junction bases numbered 4, after V lost 1 base and J lost 2 bases. Here the CDR3 reads CASSLLAGGLTDTQYF. DNA for the CDR3: TGCGCCAGCAGCTTGTTAGCGGGGGGACTCACAGATACGCAGTATTTT.

J is TRBJ2-1 and V is TRBV7-9; 7 bases match TRBD1. The CDR3 is 12 residues long. J was trimmed by 7 bases and V by 5 bases; bases with no gene match: 2. The germline V gene has CDR1 SEHNR and CDR2 FQNEAQ (reference sequence). The CDR3 DNA reads TGTGCCAGCAGCCGACAGGGAAATGAGCAGTTCTTC. This sequence encodes CASSRQGNEQFF.

V gene TRBV29-1 combines with J gene TRBJ1-2; no clear D. Trimming cost V 2 bases and J 0 bases, with 10 bases left between them. The CDR3 contains 14 residues. CDR1 SQVTM and CDR2 ANQGSEA come from the germline V gene. The CDR3 DNA is TGCAGCGTTGAATCAGGTGGTGCTAACTATGGCTACACCTTC. Its translation is CSVESGGANYGYTF.

This rearrangement joins TRBV27 to TRBJ1-2; possible D gene TRBD1, 6 bases. The CDR3 extends over 13 amino acids. Trimming removed 6 bases at V and 5 bases at J, with 13 bases between. Per the germline V gene, CDR1 is MNHEY and CDR2 is SMNVEV (reference sequence). CDR3 sequence reads: CASSPRDTYGYTF. The CDR3 DNA reads as TGTGCCAGCAGCCCCCGGGACACGTATGGCTACACCTTC.

The chain joins TRBV5-1 to TRBJ2-5, with no clear D. Trimming stripped 1 base from V and 5 bases from J, with 6 bases between. The V gene's germline CDR1 is SGHRS and CDR2 YFSETQ. CDR3 size: 12 residues. DNA for the CDR3: TGCGCCAGCAGCTTGAATATGGAGACCCAGTACTTC. Amino acid sequence: CASSLNMETQYF.

This clone was counted a few times. Other DNA sequences in this sample translate to the same CDR3. The CDR3 spells CASGLMNTEAFF. The CDR3 DNA sequence: TGTGCCAGCGGCTTGATGAACACTGAAGCTTTCTTT. The rearrangement links TRBV2 to TRBJ1-1; no firm D call. Germline CDR1 reads SNHLY; CDR2 reads FYNNEI. V shed 8 bases and J shed 0 bases, with 7 bases lying between them. The CDR3 covers 12 residues.

The chain has TRBV29-1 and TRBJ2-3; D may be TRBD2 (5 bases). CDR1 is SQVTM, CDR2 ANQGSEA, per germline. CDR3 length: 13 residues. Between the trimmed V and J ends, which lost 3 bases and 4 bases, there was a span of 11 bases. This CDR3 is CSVDAAGPDTQYF. Written as DNA, the CDR3 is TGCAGCGTTGATGCCGCGGGTCCAGATACGCAGTATTTT.

Written as DNA, the CDR3 is TGCGCCAGCAGCCAAGATCTACAGGGAAGTGGCTACACCTTC. This encodes CASSQDLQGSGYTF. The chain is built from TRBV4-1 and TRBJ1-2; possible D gene TRBD1, 6 bases. V shed 0 bases and J shed 7 bases, with 12 bases lying between them. CDR3 length equals 14 residues. Germline-derived CDR1 and CDR2 are MGHRA and YSYEKL.

The rearrangement links TRBV5-1 to TRBJ2-2, with 11 bases matching TRBD2. The CDR3 is 16 amino acids. Germline CDR1 and CDR2: SGHRS and YFSETQ. After removal of 4 bases from V and 3 bases from J, the junction contained 5 bases not matched to a gene. CDR3 sequence reads: CASSTLAGGDTGELFF. The CDR3 region has the DNA TGCGCCAGCAGCACCCTAGCGGGGGGTGACACCGGGGAGCTGTTTTTT.

The V call is TRBV19, the J call TRBJ1-6; perhaps TRBD1 as D (6 bases). Germline-derived CDR1 and CDR2 are LNHDA and SQIVND (reference sequence). The CDR3 is made up of 15 amino acids. With 3 bases removed from V and 9 bases from J, the gap between germline ends came to 15 bases. CDR3 sequence: CASSILVRGSSPLHF. The CDR3 region has the DNA TGTGCCAGTAGTATCTTAGTCAGGGGAAGTTCACCCCTCCACTTT. The whole variable domain, remainder taken from reference TRBV19 and TRBJ1-6, is DGGITQSPKYLFRKEGQNVTLSCEQNLNHDAMYWYRQDPGQGLRLIYYSQIVNDFQKGDIAEGYSVSREKKESFPLTVTSAQKNPTAFYLCASSILVRGSSPLHFGNGTRLTVT.

The count of this clone is one. The chain links TRBV7-9 to TRBJ1-1; TRBD1 matches at 9 bases. The CDR3 extends over 16 amino acids. The germline V gene encodes CDR1 SEHNR and CDR2 FQNEAQ (reference sequence). V was clipped by 2 bases and J by 4 bases; unmatched bases: 8. Here the CDR3 DNA reads TGTGCCAGCAGCTTATCAGGGGCGACAGGGGGCACTGAAGCTTTCTTT. This gives the protein CASSLSGATGGTEAFF. Based on the CDR3 plus reference TRBV7-9 and TRBJ1-1, the full variable domain is DTGVSQNPRHKITKRGQNVTFRCDPISEHNRLYWYRQTLGQGPEFLTYFQNEAQLEKSRLLSDRFSAERPKGSFSTLEIQRTEQGDSAMYLCASSLSGATGGTEAFFGQGTRLTVV.